The 8 T cell receptor beta chains given below trace back to one sample, sequenced in a study of response to subunit inactivated influenza vaccine. TCRdb passed the RT-PCR reads through MiXCR, listing each CDR3 protein once. The sample has around 480,000 distinct CDR3 sequences; 16% are singletons. The material was CD4+ T cells sorted from PBMCs, obtained around 25 months after vaccination. These receptors all stem from a man aged 50 to 69 who received an inactivated influenza vaccine.

This clonotype came up a few times. The chain carries TRBV7-2 and TRBJ2-7; 9 bases match TRBD2. The CDR3 extends over 15 amino acids. The germline V gene encodes CDR1 SGHTA and CDR2 FQGNSA. J gave up 0 bases and V 5 bases, and 5 bases lay outside the gene matches. The CDR3 reads CASSQTSGTSYEQYF. As DNA, the CDR3 is TGTGCCAGCAGCCAGACTAGCGGTACCTCCTACGAGCAGTACTTC.

The rearrangement joins TRBV4-3 to TRBJ2-1, with D tentatively TRBD2 (5 bases). This CDR3 comprises 16 residues. From germline, CDR1 is LGHNA and CDR2 YSLEER. V lost 3 bases and J 2 bases, leaving 14 bases between the germline ends. CDR3 in amino acids: CASSQARLSTYNEQFF. CDR3 bases: TGCGCCAGCAGCCAGGCCCGACTATCCACCTACAATGAGCAGTTCTTC.

J is TRBJ1-5 and V is TRBV12-3 or TRBV12-4; no clear D gene. The ends were cut back, 3 bases at V and 6 bases at J, with 12 bases in the middle. The CDR3 is 14 residues long. For the CDR3, the DNA is TGTGCCAGCAGTTTCCACAGAGGAGGTCAGCCCCAGCATTTT. It yields the protein CASSFHRGGQPQHF.

The V and J genes are TRBV7-2 and TRBJ2-5; D perhaps matches TRBD2 (6 bases). Germline lookup yields CDR1 SGHTA and CDR2 FQGNSA. V was trimmed by 1 base and J by 4 bases, leaving 13 bases between them. The CDR3 spans 15 residues. The CDR3 DNA follows: TGTGCCAGCAGCTTAGTGAACGGGAGAGTAGAGACCCAGTACTTC. Its protein is CASSLVNGRVETQYF.

In the case of this clonotype: At one end, the junction sequence differs from germline, possibly due to a read error. V and J are TRBV27 and TRBJ1-5; no firm D call. This CDR3 has 13 residues. Germline values: CDR1 MNHEY, CDR2 SMNVEV (reference sequence). CDR3 coding DNA: TGTGCCAGCCGAAGGTCTACCAATCAACCCCAGCATTTT. It specifies CASRRSTNQPQHF.

In this sample, this clonotype turned up a few times. The chain combines TRBV7-2 with TRBJ1-4; D possibly corresponds to TRBD1 (6 bases). Germline V gene sequence: CDR1 SGHTA, CDR2 FQGNSA. The CDR3 has 14 residues. Deletions cut 3 bases from V and 7 bases from J, with 12 bases between. For the CDR3, the DNA is TGTGCCAGCAGCTTGCAGGGGTTGGGTGAAAAACTGTTTTTT. Translation: CASSLQGLGEKLFF. Full variable domain (rest looked up from reference TRBV7-2 and TRBJ1-4): GAGVSQSPSNKVTEKGKDVELRCDPISGHTALYWYRQSLGQGLEFLIYFQGNSAPDKSGLPSDRFSAERTGGSVSTLTIQRTQQEDSAVYLCASSLQGLGEKLFFGSGTQLSVL.

This clonotype was observed a handful of times. The CDR3 reads CASSRGQSQETQYF. The CDR3 region has the DNA TGTGCCAGCAGTCGGGGACAGTCTCAAGAGACCCAGTACTTC. The rearrangement links TRBV12-3 or TRBV12-4 to TRBJ2-5; TRBD1 matches 7 bases. The CDR3 is 14 residues long. With V trimmed by 5 bases and J by 2 bases, 5 bases remained unmatched.

This rearrangement joins TRBV12-3 or TRBV12-4 to TRBJ2-4; no reliable D call. V was pared by 2 bases and J by 2 bases, with 13 bases between. This CDR3 has 16 amino acids. CDR3 sequence: CASSLRRLTSKNIQYF. The CDR3 DNA reads as TGTGCCAGCAGTTTAAGAAGGCTGACCTCCAAAAACATTCAGTACTTC.